This TCR beta chain was observed in a study of regulatory T cells in long-lasting Graves disease. Points from the study as a whole: Sharing of public clonotypes was greater in persistent patients (approximately 2,700) than in new patients (about 970).

At least ten counts were recorded for this clonotype. Its matching antigen is unknown. The V end lost 6 bases, the J end lost 1 base, and 6 bases lay between the germline ends. The CDR3 consists of 12 residues. Germline V gene lookup returns CDR1 MDHEN and CDR2 SYDVKM. As to time point: persistent/refractory GD, antithyroid drugs over 5 years with positive TRAb. Isolated PBMC RNA provided the starting material for the TCR library. Combining iRepertoire HTBI primers with Arm-PCR of CDR3 regions, the authors built TCR beta libraries. TCRdb passed the multiplex PCR reads through MiXCR, listing each CDR3 protein once. This table has 400,000 to 500,000 distinct CDR3 sequences, 21% appearing once.

J is TRBJ1-1 and V is TRBV28; D is uncertain. The material sequenced was peripheral blood mononuclear cells (PBMCs), taken when the disease was refractory, from a patient treated with antithyroid drugs. The receptor was isolated from a female donor with Graves disease. The CDR3 reads CASRGPNTEAFF. CDR3 in DNA: TGTGCCAGCAGGGGCCCGAACACTGAAGCTTTCTTT.